The text below deals with one TCR beta chain. Clones were sequenced by immunoSEQ multiplex PCR, and TCRdb holds only the in-frame ones, with some missing. The sample has tens of thousands of clones; approximately 83% are singletons. This entry belongs to a study of blood T cell repertoires in COVID-19. Study overall: The United States, Italy and Spain supplied acute and convalescent COVID-19 samples. The analysed material was cDNA or gDNA that came from T cells, B-cell-depleted T cells, or PBMCs.

Germline assignment: CDR1 SGHTA and CDR2 FQGNSA. This CDR3 region has 16 residues. The trim removed 5 bases at V and 0 bases at J, leaving 6 bases unmatched. The chain is built from TRBV7-2 and TRBJ2-3; the match to TRBD2 covers 9 bases. Sample: peripheral blood. This sequence originates from a man between 65 and 85 years old with acute or convalescent COVID-19. CDR3 coding DNA: TGTGCCAGCAGCCTGCTGCGGGGGGGAAGCACAGATACGCAGTATTTT. It encodes CASSLLRGGSTDTQYF.